This TCR beta chain was captured in a study of spatial heterogeneity in lung cancer. The time point is: sample taken at primary tumor resection. One entry per CDR3 protein, called by TCRdb with MiXCR from the 5' RACE reads. There are about 7,400 distinct CDR3 sequences in the sample; roughly 13% occur only once, and approximately 10% lies in the top ten. Study conclusions and caveats: Mutation counts in tumors were tracked by counts of expanded intratumoral alpha and beta TCRs.

There are many counts of this clonotype. The antigen is not known. The sequence came from a female donor with early-stage non-small cell lung cancer. Sequenced here: lung tumor tissue, sampled at surgery.

CDR3 sequence: CASSPMGRWTQYF. In nucleotides, the CDR3 is TGTGCCAGCAGCCCTATGGGAAGATGGACCCAGTACTTC. The rearrangement uses TRBV5-6 and TRBJ2-5; D is ambiguous. With 4 bases removed from V and 7 bases from J, the gap between germline ends came to 14 bases. CDR3 length: 13 residues. The germline V gene has CDR1 SGHDT and CDR2 YYEEEE.